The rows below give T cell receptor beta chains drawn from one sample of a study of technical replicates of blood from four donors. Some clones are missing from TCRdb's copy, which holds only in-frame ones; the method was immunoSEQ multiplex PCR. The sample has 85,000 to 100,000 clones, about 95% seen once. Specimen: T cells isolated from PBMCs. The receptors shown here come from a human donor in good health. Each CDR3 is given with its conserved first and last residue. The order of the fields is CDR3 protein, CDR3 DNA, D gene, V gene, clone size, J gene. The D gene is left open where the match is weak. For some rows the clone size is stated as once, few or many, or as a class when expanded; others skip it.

CASSWTSGRGETQYF TGTGCCAGCAGTTGGACTAGCGGGAGGGGGGAGACCCAGTACTTC TRBD2 TRBV28 . TRBJ2-5
CASSSGGGGSGNTIYF TGTGCCAGCAGCTCGGGAGGGGGCGGTTCTGGAAACACCATATATTTT TRBD1 TRBV5-4 . TRBJ1-3
CASLDRGYQPQHF TGTGCCAGTCTTGACAGGGGATATCAGCCCCAGCATTTT TRBD1 TRBV28 once TRBJ1-5
CASSLWKQGARGYTF TGTGCCAGCAGCTTATGGAAACAGGGGGCTCGGGGCTACACCTTC TRBD1 TRBV7-9 . TRBJ1-2
CASSLEGRLALNEQYF TGCGCCAGCAGCTTGGAAGGGCGACTAGCGCTAAACGAGCAGTACTTC TRBD2 TRBV5-1 . TRBJ2-7
CSAHPGTSGTDTQYF TGCAGCGCGCACCCGGGGACTAGCGGCACAGATACGCAGTATTTT TRBD2 TRBV29-1 . TRBJ2-3
CASSQGTEANYGYTF TGTGCCAGCAGCCAAGGGACAGAAGCTAACTATGGCTACACCTTC . TRBV4-2 . TRBJ1-2
CASSDSGQGNQPQHF TGTGCCAGCAGCGACTCAGGACAGGGCAATCAGCCCCAGCATTTT TRBD1 TRBV5-6 . TRBJ1-5
CASSESTRGLFYGYTF TGCGCCAGCAGTGAGTCGACGAGGGGGCTCTTCTATGGCTACACCTTC TRBD1 TRBV10-2 . TRBJ1-2
CASSRGGVTEAFF TGCGCCAGCAGCCGAGGAGGAGTGACTGAAGCTTTCTTT . TRBV4-1 . TRBJ1-1
CASSQGRDTGNTIYF TGTGCCAGCTCGCAGGGCCGGGACACCGGAAACACCATATATTTT . TRBV18 . TRBJ1-3
CASSFWAAPHNEQFF TGTGCCAGCAGCTTCTGGGCAGCCCCCCACAATGAGCAGTTCTTC . TRBV7-6 . TRBJ2-1
CASSELTRGDTEAFF TGTGCCAGCAGTGAACTGACCAGGGGGGACACTGAAGCTTTCTTT TRBD1 TRBV25-1 . TRBJ1-1
CASSLASARHEQFF TGCGCCAGCAGCTTGGCCTCAGCGAGGCATGAGCAGTTCTTC . TRBV5-1 . TRBJ2-1
CASSPGQDYGYTF TGTGCCAGCTCACCAGGACAGGACTATGGCTACACCTTC TRBD1 TRBV18 . TRBJ1-2
CASSLGRASNYGYTF TGCGCCAGCAGCTTGGGCAGGGCGTCTAACTATGGCTACACCTTC . TRBV5-1 . TRBJ1-2
CASRNPGERVYTF TGTGCCAGCAGAAATCCAGGGGAACGGGTCTACACCTTC . TRBV6-5 . TRBJ1-2
CAIKVGRDNTEAFF TGTGCCATCAAGGTCGGGCGGGACAACACTGAAGCTTTCTTT . TRBV10-3 once TRBJ1-1
CASSITPSYGGLANIQYF TGTGCCAGTAGTATCACACCGTCATACGGGGGGCTGGCAAACATTCAGTACTTC . TRBV19 . TRBJ2-4
CASSPDSRSEAFF TGTGCCAGCTCACCCGACAGCCGGTCTGAAGCTTTCTTT . TRBV18 . TRBJ1-1
CASSAGQYNEKLFF TGCGCCAGCAGTGCGGGACAGTATAATGAAAAACTGTTTTTT TRBD1 TRBV10-1 . TRBJ1-4
CATSRGGGLAPNDEQFF TGTGCCACCAGCAGAGGTGGTGGACTAGCTCCGAATGATGAGCAGTTCTTC TRBD2 TRBV15 . TRBJ2-1
CASSFLGRETQYF TGTGCCAGCAGCTTTCTGGGGCGGGAGACCCAGTACTTC . TRBV7-8 once TRBJ2-5
CASSLEEWERGTGWQYF TGTGCCAGCAGCTTAGAGGAATGGGAACGGGGGACTGGGTGGCAGTACTTC . TRBV11-3 once TRBJ2-7
CASNTGDYGYTF TGTGCCAGCAATACAGGGGACTATGGCTACACCTTC TRBD1 TRBV25-1 once TRBJ1-2
CASSPSVYEQYF TGTGCCAGCTCACCGTCGGTTTACGAGCAGTACTTC . TRBV18 . TRBJ2-7
CASSLRQVDTEAFF TGTGCCAGCAGCTTAAGACAGGTCGACACTGAAGCTTTCTTT . TRBV7-6 . TRBJ1-1
CASSEGSSGRPNEQFF TGTGCCAGCAGTGAAGGTTCTAGCGGGAGACCGAATGAGCAGTTCTTC TRBD2 TRBV2 . TRBJ2-1
CSAPGQRRDTQYF TGCAGCGCCCCGGGACAACGCAGAGATACGCAGTATTTT . TRBV29-1 . TRBJ2-3
CASRIQGDNQPQHF TGTGCCAGCAGGATACAGGGAGATAATCAGCCCCAGCATTTT . TRBV2 . TRBJ1-5
CASTISRDRGNEQYF TGCGCCAGCACCATCTCCCGGGACAGGGGTAACGAGCAGTACTTC TRBD1 TRBV5-1 . TRBJ2-7
CASTGVMYGYTF TGTGCCAGCACAGGGGTTATGTATGGCTACACCTTC . TRBV28 once TRBJ1-2
CASSAGQGRFQETQYF TGTGCCAGCAGTGCCGGACAGGGGCGATTCCAAGAGACCCAGTACTTC TRBD1 TRBV2 . TRBJ2-5
CASSLSSLTSGLFSYNEQFF TGCGCCAGCAGCTTGAGTAGTCTAACTAGCGGACTTTTCTCCTACAATGAGCAGTTCTTC TRBD2 TRBV5-1 . TRBJ2-1
CASSVGQGAREQYF TGTGCCAGCAGCGTGGGACAGGGGGCGCGAGAGCAGTACTTC TRBD1 TRBV7-9 . TRBJ2-7
CASTRELGGDEQFF TGTGCCAGCACCCGAGAACTCGGGGGGGATGAGCAGTTCTTC TRBD2 TRBV2 . TRBJ2-1
CSVVGQTYEQYF TGCAGCGTTGTGGGACAGACCTACGAGCAGTACTTC TRBD1 TRBV29-1 . TRBJ2-7
CASSLGDGGAYTEAFF TGTGCCAGCAGCTTAGGCGACGGGGGGGCATACACTGAAGCTTTCTTT . TRBV7-9 . TRBJ1-1
CSVELAGRDRNIQYF TGCAGCGTTGAATTGGCCGGGAGGGATCGCAACATTCAGTACTTC TRBD2 TRBV29-1 . TRBJ2-4